Each of the 9 T cell receptor beta chains below was sequenced from the same sample in a study of blood T cell repertoires in COVID-19. The protocol was immunoSEQ multiplex PCR, while the TCRdb copy is restricted to in-frame clones and leaves out a portion. Of 400,000 or so clones listed, over 75% are singletons. The sample consisted of peripheral blood. The source of these receptors is a woman in her thirties or forties with COVID-19, enrolled during active disease.

The chain recombines TRBV27 with TRBJ1-1; D gene uncertain. The CDR3 is 15 amino acids. Germline lookup yields CDR1 MNHEY and CDR2 SMNVEV (reference sequence). Trimming pared 2 bases from V and 4 bases from J, leaving 14 bases between. The CDR3 loop is CASSLSPDSITEAFF. CDR3 sequence (DNA): TGTGCCAGCAGTTTAAGTCCAGATTCCATCACTGAAGCTTTCTTT.

The chain employs TRBV5-6 and TRBJ2-7, with 8 bases lining up with TRBD2. Germline loops: CDR1 SGHDT, CDR2 YYEEEE. This CDR3 spans 16 amino acids. Trimming took 2 bases from V and 1 from J; bases not matched to a gene: 8. This CDR3 is CASSFPGSGKSYEQYF. The CDR3 DNA sequence: TGTGCCAGCAGCTTCCCGGGTAGCGGGAAATCCTACGAGCAGTACTTC.

The chain carries TRBV19 and TRBJ1-4; D possibly corresponds to TRBD1 (6 bases). Germline V gene lookup returns CDR1 LNHDA and CDR2 SQIVND (reference sequence). There are 13 residues in the CDR3. V lost 6 bases to trimming and J lost 6 bases, with 11 bases between them. CDR3 nucleotide sequence: TGTGCCAGTAGAACACAGGGTGATGAAAAACTGTTTTTT. Translating it yields CASRTQGDEKLFF.

The chain joins TRBV4-3 to TRBJ1-4, with D unresolved. CDR1 and CDR2 from the germline V gene are LGHNA and YSLEER. Trimming removed 4 bases at V and 8 bases at J, with 17 bases between. This CDR3 has 15 residues. Written as DNA, the CDR3 is TGCGCCAGCAGCCCCTCCGGCCCACCCGGGGAAAAACTGTTTTTT. Amino acid sequence: CASSPSGPPGEKLFF.

The chain carries TRBV19 and TRBJ2-2, with D unclear. The V end was cut by 5 bases, the J end by 6 bases, with 22 bases between. CDR3 length: 17 residues. CDR1 LNHDA and CDR2 SQIVND come from the germline V gene (reference sequence). The CDR3 DNA follows: TGTGCCAGTAGTCGCCCCCTCGGCAGGCTCGTTCCCGGGGAGCTGTTTTTT. Its translation is CASSRPLGRLVPGELFF.

The CDR3 here is CASRQGTDGNGELFF. The CDR3 bases are TGTGCCAGCAGACAAGGGACAGATGGTAACGGGGAGCTGTTTTTT. The V gene is TRBV7-9, the J gene TRBJ2-2; TRBD1 matches at 7 bases. This CDR3 has 15 residues. Germline V gene lookup returns CDR1 SEHNR and CDR2 FQNEAQ (reference sequence). V trimming: 6 bases; J trimming: 7 bases; junction bases outside the gene matches: 11. The whole variable domain, remainder taken from reference TRBV7-9 and TRBJ2-2, is DTGVSQNPRHKITKRGQNVTFRCDPISEHNRLYWYRQTLGQGPEFLTYFQNEAQLEKSRLLSDRFSAERPKGSFSTLEIQRTEQGDSAMYLCASRQGTDGNGELFFGEGSRLTVL.

This chain uses TRBV13 with TRBJ1-1; 7 nucleotides match TRBD1. Germline CDR1 reads PRHDT; CDR2 reads FYEKMQ (reference sequence). The V segment lost 7 bases and the J segment 6 bases; nucleotides outside the gene matches: 11. The CDR3 has 14 residues. The CDR3 nucleotides are TGTGCCAGCATGAGGAGTACAGGGGCCCCTGAAGCTTTCTTT. The encoded protein is CASMRSTGAPEAFF.

The V and J genes are TRBV15 and TRBJ1-2; D call uncertain. This CDR3 is 12 amino acids long. With 5 bases removed from V and 7 bases from J, the gap between germline ends came to 11 bases. CDR1 is LNHNV, CDR2 YYDKDF, per germline (reference sequence). The CDR3 loop is CATSYDSLGYTF. The CDR3 DNA reads as TGTGCCACCAGCTACGATAGCCTTGGCTACACCTTC.

This clone has a single count. The chain links TRBV6-6 to TRBJ1-2; the D gene is possibly TRBD1 (6 bases). The CDR3 loop spans 16 amino acids. Deletions cut 0 bases from V and 7 bases from J, with 18 bases between. Per the germline V gene, CDR1 is MNHNY and CDR2 is SVGAGI (reference sequence). The CDR3 protein is CASSYSEGRQQGGYTF. As DNA, the CDR3 is TGTGCCAGCAGTTACTCAGAGGGACGGCAACAGGGTGGCTACACCTTC.